This T cell receptor (beta chain) was sequenced for a study of read filtering for tumor transcriptome and immune sequencing. Study-wide background: DNase treatment preceded whole-transcriptome library preparation. General study results and limits: This fraction held mixed bone marrow immune cells after CD138-negative sorting. Approximately 80% of IR-seq clonotypes had one read, totaling about 3.5% of reads; RNA-seq: approximately 75% and 45%.

Germline loops: CDR1 SQVTM, CDR2 ANQGSEA. With 1 base clipped from V and 5 bases from J, the junction kept 6 bases outside the gene matches. The CDR3 has 14 amino acids. From 300 to 400 ng of RNA, a library with molecular barcoded alpha/delta and beta/gamma adaptors was made. TCRdb used MiXCR to reprocess the reads, holding one entry per CDR3 protein. Among about 40,000 distinct CDR3 sequences listed, 10% to 15% were seen once. This clonotype appeared many times. Its antigen is undetermined. This clonotype was sampled from a donor at least 40 years old with multiple myeloma. The gene calls are TRBV29-1 and TRBJ1-2; 8 bases match TRBD1. Sequencing was performed on a population of CD138-negative cells sorted from bone marrow. CDR3 nucleotides: TGCAGCGTTGAAGGGACAGGGAGTGGTTATGGCTACACCTTC. This translates into CSVEGTGSGYGYTF. The full variable domain, completed using reference TRBV29-1 and TRBJ1-2, is SAVISQKPSRDICQRGTSLTIQCQVDSQVTMMFWYRQQPGQSLTLIATANQGSEATYESGFVIDKFPISRPNLTFSTLTVSNMSPEDSSIYLCSVEGTGSGYGYTFGSGTRLTVV.